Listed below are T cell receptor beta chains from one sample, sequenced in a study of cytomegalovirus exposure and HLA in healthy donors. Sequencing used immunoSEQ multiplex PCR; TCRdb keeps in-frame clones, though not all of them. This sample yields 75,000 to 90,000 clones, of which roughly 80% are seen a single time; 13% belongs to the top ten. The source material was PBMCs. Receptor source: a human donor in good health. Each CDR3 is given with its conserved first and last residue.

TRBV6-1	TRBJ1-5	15	CASSEAAGANQPQHF
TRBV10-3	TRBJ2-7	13	CAIASGDSYEQYF
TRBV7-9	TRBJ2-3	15	CASSLEGLAGNTQYF
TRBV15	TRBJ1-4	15	CATSRVRGNNEKLFF
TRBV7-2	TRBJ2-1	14	CASSLGNRGAEQFF
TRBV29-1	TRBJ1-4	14	CSVSHNTRGEKLFF
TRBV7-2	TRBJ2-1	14	CASSPGSSYDEQFF
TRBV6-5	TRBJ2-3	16	CASSLWTGGNPGTQYF
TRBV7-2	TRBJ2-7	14	CASSLNKPGGEQYF
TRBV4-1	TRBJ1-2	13	CASSYNLGAGYTF
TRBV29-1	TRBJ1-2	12	CSVGPGESGYTF
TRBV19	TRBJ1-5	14	CASSRGGPDQPQHF
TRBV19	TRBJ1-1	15	CASSTRQGAGTEAFF
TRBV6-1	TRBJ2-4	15	CASSDTGSAKNIQYF
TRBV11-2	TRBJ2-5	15	CASSYTRQGLETQYF
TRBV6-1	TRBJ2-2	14	CASSGRVSTGELFF
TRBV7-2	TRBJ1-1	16	CASSLARQAMNTEAFF
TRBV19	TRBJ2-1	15	CASSIAGNSYNEQFF